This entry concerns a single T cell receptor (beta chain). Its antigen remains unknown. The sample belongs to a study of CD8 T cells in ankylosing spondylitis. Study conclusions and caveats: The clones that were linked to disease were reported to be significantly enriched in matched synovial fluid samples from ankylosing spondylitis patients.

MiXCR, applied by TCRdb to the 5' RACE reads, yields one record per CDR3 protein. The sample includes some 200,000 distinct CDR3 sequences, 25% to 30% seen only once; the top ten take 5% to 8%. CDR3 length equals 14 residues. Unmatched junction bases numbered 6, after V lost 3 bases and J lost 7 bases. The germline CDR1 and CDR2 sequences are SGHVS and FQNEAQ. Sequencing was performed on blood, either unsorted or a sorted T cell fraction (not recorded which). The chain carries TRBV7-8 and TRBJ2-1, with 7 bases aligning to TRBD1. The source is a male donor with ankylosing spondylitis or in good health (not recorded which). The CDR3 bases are TGTGCCAGCAGCTTCATCGGACAGGCTAATGAGCAGTTCTTC. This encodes CASSFIGQANEQFF.